These T cell receptor beta chains were read from a single sample in a study of patients and donors after allogeneic stem cell transplantation. TCRdb independently ran MiXCR on the RT-PCR reads; one entry per CDR3 protein. The sample holds about 40,000 distinct CDR3 sequences, around a third seen once. Sequencing used blood, either unsorted or a sorted T cell fraction (not recorded which). These receptor sequences come from a human donor who was either an allogeneic HSCT recipient or a stem cell or donor lymphocyte infusion donor (not recorded which). It is not recorded whose cells these are; they may come from a transplant donor. Each CDR3 is given with its conserved first and last residue. The D gene is left open where the match is weak. Clone size appears in some rows only: once, few, many, or a class for an expanded clone.

J: TRBJ1-5
D: NA
size: NA
V: TRBV7-2
DNA: TGTGCCAGCAGCTTAGACAGTCTCAATCAGCCCCAGCATTTT
CDR3: CASSLDSLNQPQHF

J: TRBJ2-3
D: NA
size: NA
V: TRBV30
DNA: TGTGCCTGGAAGTCCGACCCAGATACGCAGTATTTT
CDR3: CAWKSDPDTQYF

J: TRBJ1-2
D: NA
size: NA
V: TRBV28
DNA: TGTGCCAGCAGCAGGACTTCCCTCGGCTACACCTTC
CDR3: CASSRTSLGYTF

J: TRBJ1-2
D: NA
size: NA
V: TRBV7-3
DNA: TGTGCCAGCAGCTCAGCCCCAGGGAGTGGCTACACCTTC
CDR3: CASSSAPGSGYTF

J: TRBJ2-3
D: NA
size: NA
V: TRBV18
DNA: TGTGCCAGCTCACCACGCCTGACTAGCACAGATACGCAGTATTTT
CDR3: CASSPRLTSTDTQYF

J: TRBJ2-3
D: TRBD1
size: NA
V: TRBV20-1
DNA: TGCAGTGCTAGACGCCCTCGGGACAGTTATACGCAGTATTTT
CDR3: CSARRPRDSYTQYF

J: TRBJ1-3
D: TRBD1
size: NA
V: TRBV7-3
DNA: TGTGCCAGCAGCTTACCGACAGGGGGGCGGTCTGGAAACACCATATATTTT
CDR3: CASSLPTGGRSGNTIYF

J: TRBJ1-6
D: NA
size: few
V: TRBV27
DNA: TGTGCCAGCAGCGGAAACAGGGTGGGGTTTTCACCCCTCCACTTT
CDR3: CASSGNRVGFSPLHF

J: TRBJ1-5
D: NA
size: NA
V: TRBV13
DNA: TGTGCCAGCAGCTTAGGCCGAGGTCCCAATCAGCCCCAGCATTTT
CDR3: CASSLGRGPNQPQHF

J: TRBJ1-2
D: NA
size: few
V: TRBV10-3
DNA: TGTGCCATCAGTCTTTACAGGGAGAACTATGGCTACACCTTC
CDR3: CAISLYRENYGYTF

J: TRBJ1-6
D: NA
size: few
V: TRBV5-4
DNA: TGTGCCAGCAGCTTGGTCGCGAGCTCCTATAATTCACCCCTCCACTTT
CDR3: CASSLVASSYNSPLHF

J: TRBJ1-6
D: NA
size: few
V: TRBV20-1
DNA: TGCAGTGCAGCCCTGTCGACCAGGGGTAATTCACCCCTCCACTTT
CDR3: CSAALSTRGNSPLHF

J: TRBJ2-3
D: TRBD2
size: few
V: TRBV9
DNA: TGTGCCAGCAGCGTAGTGCATGGAGCGGGGATGGCAGATACGCAGTATTTT
CDR3: CASSVVHGAGMADTQYF

J: TRBJ1-4
D: NA
size: NA
V: TRBV28
DNA: TGTGCCAGCTGTTTTTGGGGGAATGAAAAACTGTTTTTT
CDR3: CASCFWGNEKLFF

J: TRBJ2-1
D: TRBD2
size: NA
V: TRBV5-4
DNA: TGTGCCAGCAGCGCAACCGGGACTAGACTAGATGAGCAGTTCTTC
CDR3: CASSATGTRLDEQFF

J: TRBJ2-3
D: TRBD2
size: NA
V: TRBV9
DNA: TGTGCCAGCAGCGTAGATCCCGGGACTAGCGGCAGCACAGATACGCAGTATTTT
CDR3: CASSVDPGTSGSTDTQYF

J: TRBJ2-1
D: TRBD2
size: NA
V: TRBV24-1
DNA: TGTGCCACCGGGGGACTAGCGGGAGGGGAAAATGAGCAGTTCTTC
CDR3: CATGGLAGGENEQFF

J: TRBJ2-7
D: NA
size: NA
V: TRBV12-3/TRBV12-4
DNA: TGTGCCAGCAATCCCAACCCCAGCCTTGGGGGTGAGCAGTACTTC
CDR3: CASNPNPSLGGEQYF

J: TRBJ1-4
D: NA
size: medium-sized
V: TRBV9
DNA: TGTGCCAGCAGCGTAAGCCAGGGCCATGAAAAACTGTTTTTT
CDR3: CASSVSQGHEKLFF

J: TRBJ1-5
D: NA
size: few
V: TRBV28
DNA: TGTGCCAGCACCTCGCCGGGGGTCAGCAATCAGCCCCAGCATTTT
CDR3: CASTSPGVSNQPQHF

J: TRBJ2-2
D: NA
size: few
V: TRBV5-1
DNA: TGCGCCAGCAGCTTGGCCTCAAACACCGGGGAGCTGTTTTTT
CDR3: CASSLASNTGELFF

J: TRBJ1-3
D: NA
size: NA
V: TRBV11-2
DNA: TGTGCCAGCAGCTTAAGCAGCTCTGGAAACACCATATATTTT
CDR3: CASSLSSSGNTIYF

J: TRBJ2-5
D: NA
size: NA
V: TRBV27
DNA: TGTGCCAGCAGAAAAGATAGTAGGTGGGGGAGGAACCAAGAGACCCAGTACTTC
CDR3: CASRKDSRWGRNQETQYF

J: TRBJ1-5
D: NA
size: few
V: TRBV10-3
DNA: TGTGCCATCAGTGAGCGGCAAGTCGATCAGCCCCAGCATTTT
CDR3: CAISERQVDQPQHF

J: TRBJ1-1
D: NA
size: NA
V: TRBV28
DNA: TGTGCCAGCAGTTTATATGCAGGCCTTTTCATGAACACTGAAGCTTTCTTT
CDR3: CASSLYAGLFMNTEAFF

J: TRBJ1-2
D: NA
size: many
V: TRBV12-3/TRBV12-4
DNA: TGTGCCAGCAGTTTTATCGTGGAGCCCTCTAACTATGGCTACACCTTC
CDR3: CASSFIVEPSNYGYTF

J: TRBJ2-7
D: NA
size: NA
V: TRBV29-1
DNA: TGCAGCGTTGTTCGGGGTTACGAGCAGTACTTC
CDR3: CSVVRGYEQYF

J: TRBJ1-4
D: NA
size: few
V: TRBV28
DNA: TGTGCCAGCAGTTTATTTGGGGCAGTGGTTCGGGAAAAACTGTTTTTT
CDR3: CASSLFGAVVREKLFF

J: TRBJ2-7
D: TRBD1
size: once
V: TRBV12-3/TRBV12-4
DNA: TGTGCCAGCAGCGGGACAGGGATGGGTCTTGAATACGAGCAGTACTTC
CDR3: CASSGTGMGLEYEQYF

J: TRBJ2-4
D: NA
size: few
V: TRBV6-6
DNA: TGTGCCAGCAGTGGAAGGGGCCTTAAAAACATTCAGTACTTC
CDR3: CASSGRGLKNIQYF

J: TRBJ1-2
D: TRBD1
size: many
V: TRBV28
DNA: TGTGCCAGCAGGGAACAGGGGGGCTATGGCTACACCTTC
CDR3: CASREQGGYGYTF

J: TRBJ2-1
D: TRBD2
size: NA
V: TRBV5-1
DNA: TGCGCCAGCAGCTTTTCGGGAGGGCCAAATGAGCAGTTCTTC
CDR3: CASSFSGGPNEQFF

J: TRBJ1-2
D: NA
size: many
V: TRBV4-1
DNA: TGCGCCAGCAGCCCCTCTCCGTTCTTGAGCGGCTACACCTTC
CDR3: CASSPSPFLSGYTF

J: TRBJ2-7
D: NA
size: NA
V: TRBV20-1
DNA: TGCAGTGCTCTACCCGGGACTCGGACCCCAGAGCAGTACTTC
CDR3: CSALPGTRTPEQYF

J: TRBJ1-5
D: NA
size: many
V: TRBV3-1
DNA: TGTGCCAGCAGCCAGGGCGGATATAGCAATCAGCCCCAGCATTTT
CDR3: CASSQGGYSNQPQHF

J: TRBJ2-3
D: TRBD2
size: NA
V: TRBV6-5
DNA: TGTGCCAGCAGTCTCCGGACTAGCGGGAGGAAAACGAGGGCAGCAGATACGCAGTATTTT
CDR3: CASSLRTSGRKTRAADTQYF

J: TRBJ1-4
D: TRBD1
size: NA
V: TRBV14
DNA: TGTGCCAGCAGCCGGGGGACAGGCCAACGGTGGGGTGAAAAACTGTTTTTT
CDR3: CASSRGTGQRWGEKLFF

J: TRBJ2-7
D: NA
size: NA
V: TRBV6-5
DNA: TGTGCCAGCAGAACAGGAGTTTCCTACGAGCAGTACTTC
CDR3: CASRTGVSYEQYF

J: TRBJ1-3
D: TRBD1
size: NA
V: TRBV29-1
DNA: TGCAGCGTTAGAAACCGGGACAGACGTGGGACCATATATTTT
CDR3: CSVRNRDRRGTIYF

J: TRBJ1-2
D: TRBD1
size: many
V: TRBV7-3
DNA: TGTGCCAGCAGCCAGCGGGACAGAGGCTATGGCTACACCTTC
CDR3: CASSQRDRGYGYTF

J: TRBJ1-1
D: NA
size: few
V: TRBV12-3/TRBV12-4
DNA: TGTGCCAGCAGCCCAGCCCTTTACATAGGAGGCAAGACTGAAGCTTTCTTT
CDR3: CASSPALYIGGKTEAFF

J: TRBJ1-4
D: NA
size: NA
V: TRBV29-1
DNA: TGCAGCGTGCGTCAGGCAACTAATGAAAAACTGTTTTTT
CDR3: CSVRQATNEKLFF

J: TRBJ1-6
D: TRBD1
size: NA
V: TRBV2
DNA: TGTGCCAGCAGCCCCCCGACAGGGGGCCGAAATTCACCCCTCCACTTT
CDR3: CASSPPTGGRNSPLHF

J: TRBJ1-1
D: NA
size: NA
V: TRBV5-1
DNA: TGCGCCAGCAGCTTCCGGGACCACCTATGGGACACTGAAGCTTTCTTT
CDR3: CASSFRDHLWDTEAFF

J: TRBJ1-4
D: TRBD1
size: NA
V: TRBV11-2
DNA: TGTGCCAGCAGCCCCGGACAGGGACGGGAAAAACTGTTCTTT
CDR3: CASSPGQGREKLFF